A few counts support the clone carrying this TCR beta chain. J lost 8 bases, V lost 4 bases, and 4 bases had no gene match. This CDR3 region has 14 residues. Germline CDR1 PRHDT, CDR2 FYEKMQ (reference sequence). It was with a sample-barcoded 5' primer and a J-beta primer mix that a second PCR of about 7 to 12 cycles was run. Via MiXCR, TCRdb re-called the 5' RACE reads, giving one row per CDR3 protein. The sample shows about 1.8 million distinct CDR3 sequences, 49% of them seen only once. This entry belongs to a study of blood T cells in healthy people across ages. The TCR originated in a middle-aged woman in good health. Sequenced input: blood. The chain links TRBV13 to TRBJ1-4, with 10 bases matching TRBD1. The CDR3 DNA is TGTGCCAGCAGCTCAATGGGACAGGGGGAAAAACTGTTTTTT. Translating gives CASSSMGQGEKLFF. Together with reference TRBV13 and TRBJ1-4, the CDR3 gives the full variable domain: AAGVIQSPRHLIKEKRETATLKCYPIPRHDTVYWYQQGPGQDPQFLISFYEKMQSDKGSIPDRFSAQQFSDYHSELNMSSLELGDSALYFCASSSMGQGEKLFFGSGTQLSVL.